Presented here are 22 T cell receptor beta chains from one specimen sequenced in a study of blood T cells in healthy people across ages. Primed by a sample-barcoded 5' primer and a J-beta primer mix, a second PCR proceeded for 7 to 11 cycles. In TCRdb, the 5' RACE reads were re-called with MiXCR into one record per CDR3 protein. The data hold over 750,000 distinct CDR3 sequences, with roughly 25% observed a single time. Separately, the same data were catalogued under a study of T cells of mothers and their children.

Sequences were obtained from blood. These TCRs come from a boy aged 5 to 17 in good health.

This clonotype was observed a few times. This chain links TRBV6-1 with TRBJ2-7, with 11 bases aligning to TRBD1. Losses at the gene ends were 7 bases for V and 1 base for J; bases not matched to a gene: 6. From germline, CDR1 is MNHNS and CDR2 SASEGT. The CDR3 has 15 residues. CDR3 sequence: CASNEGQGVSYEQYF. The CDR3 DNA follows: TGTGCCAGCAACGAGGGACAGGGGGTTTCCTACGAGCAGTACTTC.

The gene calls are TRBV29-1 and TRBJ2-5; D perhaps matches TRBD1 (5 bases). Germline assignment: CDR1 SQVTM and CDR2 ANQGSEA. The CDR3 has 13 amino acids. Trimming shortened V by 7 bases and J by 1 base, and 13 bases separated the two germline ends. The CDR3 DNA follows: TGCAGCGGCCAGACAGCGATCCAAGAGACCCAGTACTTC. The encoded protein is CSGQTAIQETQYF.

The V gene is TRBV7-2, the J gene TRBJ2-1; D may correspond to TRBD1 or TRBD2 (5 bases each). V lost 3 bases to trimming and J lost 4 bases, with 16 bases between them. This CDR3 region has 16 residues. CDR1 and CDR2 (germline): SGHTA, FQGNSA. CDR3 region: CASSFAGTLIYNEQFF. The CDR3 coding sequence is TGTGCCAGCAGCTTCGCCGGGACCTTGATTTACAATGAGCAGTTCTTC.

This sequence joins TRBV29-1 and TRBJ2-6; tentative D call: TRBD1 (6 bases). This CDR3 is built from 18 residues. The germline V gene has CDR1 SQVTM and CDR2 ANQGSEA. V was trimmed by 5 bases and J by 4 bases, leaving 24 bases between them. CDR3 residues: CSVKPMGDRTEGANVLTF. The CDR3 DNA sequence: TGCAGCGTTAAACCCATGGGCGACAGGACGGAGGGGGCCAACGTCCTGACTTTC.

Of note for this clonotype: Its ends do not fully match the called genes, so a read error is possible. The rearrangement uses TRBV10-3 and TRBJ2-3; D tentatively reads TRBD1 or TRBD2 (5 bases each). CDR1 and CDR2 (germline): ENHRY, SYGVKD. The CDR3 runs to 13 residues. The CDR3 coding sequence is TGTGCCACCAGTTCAGGGACCACAGATACGCAGTATTTT. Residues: CATSSGTTDTQYF.

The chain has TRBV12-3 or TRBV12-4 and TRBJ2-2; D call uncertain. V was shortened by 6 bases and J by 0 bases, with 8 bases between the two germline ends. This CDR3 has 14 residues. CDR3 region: CASRALSNTGELFF. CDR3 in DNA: TGTGCCAGCAGAGCCCTATCGAACACCGGGGAGCTGTTTTTT.

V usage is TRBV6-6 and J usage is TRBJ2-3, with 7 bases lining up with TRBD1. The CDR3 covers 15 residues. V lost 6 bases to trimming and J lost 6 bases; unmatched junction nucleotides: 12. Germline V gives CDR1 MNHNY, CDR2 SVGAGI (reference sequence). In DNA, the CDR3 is TGTGCCAGCAGGACAACAGGGGAAAAGGGGGATACGCAGTATTTT. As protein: CASRTTGEKGDTQYF.

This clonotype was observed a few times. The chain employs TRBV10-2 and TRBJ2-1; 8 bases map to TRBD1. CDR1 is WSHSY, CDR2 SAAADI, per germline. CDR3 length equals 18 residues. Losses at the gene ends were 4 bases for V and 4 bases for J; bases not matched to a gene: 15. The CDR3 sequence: CASSGPLSGGAEYNEQFF. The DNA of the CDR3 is TGCGCCAGCAGTGGGCCGCTCTCAGGGGGCGCGGAGTACAATGAGCAGTTCTTC.

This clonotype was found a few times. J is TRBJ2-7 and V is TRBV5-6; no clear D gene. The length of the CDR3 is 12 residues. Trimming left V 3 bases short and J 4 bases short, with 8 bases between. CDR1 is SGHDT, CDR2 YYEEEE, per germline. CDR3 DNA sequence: TGTGCCAGCAGCTGGCAGGTGTACGAGCAGTACTTC. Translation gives CASSWQVYEQYF.

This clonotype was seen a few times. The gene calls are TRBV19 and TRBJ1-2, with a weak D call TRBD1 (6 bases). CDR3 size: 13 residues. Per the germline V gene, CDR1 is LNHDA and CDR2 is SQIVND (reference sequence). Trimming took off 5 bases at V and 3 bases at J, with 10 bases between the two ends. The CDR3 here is CASSPPGDYGYTF. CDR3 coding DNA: TGTGCCAGTAGTCCCCCAGGGGACTATGGCTACACCTTC.

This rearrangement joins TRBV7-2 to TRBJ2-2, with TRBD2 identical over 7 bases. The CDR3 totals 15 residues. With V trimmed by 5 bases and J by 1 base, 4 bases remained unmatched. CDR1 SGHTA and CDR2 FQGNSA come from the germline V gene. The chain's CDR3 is CASSAGGMNTGELFF. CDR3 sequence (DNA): TGTGCCAGCAGCGCCGGGGGGATGAACACCGGGGAGCTGTTTTTT.

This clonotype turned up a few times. The CDR3 DNA reads as TGTGCCAGCAGGCGGGGAGCCGCAGGGGAGACCCAGTACTTC. This sequence encodes CASRRGAAGETQYF. V is TRBV6-5 and J is TRBJ2-5, with D possibly being TRBD2 (6 bases). V lost 6 bases to trimming and J lost 5 bases, with 16 bases between them. This CDR3 is built from 14 residues. Per germline, CDR1 MNHEY and CDR2 SVGAGI.

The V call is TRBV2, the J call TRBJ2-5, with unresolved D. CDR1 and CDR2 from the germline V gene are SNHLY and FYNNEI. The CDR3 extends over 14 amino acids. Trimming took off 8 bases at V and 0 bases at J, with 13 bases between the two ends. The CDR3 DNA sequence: TGTGCCAGCCGACTGGTTATGTACCAAGAGACCCAGTACTTC. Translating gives CASRLVMYQETQYF.

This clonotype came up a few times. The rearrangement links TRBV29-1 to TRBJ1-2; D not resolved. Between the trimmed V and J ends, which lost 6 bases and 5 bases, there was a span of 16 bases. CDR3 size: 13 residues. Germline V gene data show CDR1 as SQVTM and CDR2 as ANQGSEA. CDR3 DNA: TGCAGCGTCTTACCCGACACGGAATATGGCTACACCTTC. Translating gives CSVLPDTEYGYTF.

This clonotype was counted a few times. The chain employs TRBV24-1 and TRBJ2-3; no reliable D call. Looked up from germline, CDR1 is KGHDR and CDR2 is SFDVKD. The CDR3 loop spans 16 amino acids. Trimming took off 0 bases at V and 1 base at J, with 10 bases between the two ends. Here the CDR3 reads CATSDLVTPRTDTQYF. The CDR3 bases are TGTGCCACCAGTGATTTGGTGACACCCCGCACAGATACGCAGTATTTT.

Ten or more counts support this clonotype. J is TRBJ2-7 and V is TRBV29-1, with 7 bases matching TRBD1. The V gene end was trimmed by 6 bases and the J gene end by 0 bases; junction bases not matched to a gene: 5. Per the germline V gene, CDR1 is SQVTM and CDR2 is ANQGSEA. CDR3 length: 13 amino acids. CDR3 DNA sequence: TGCAGCGTCCGACAGGGAAGCTCCTACGAGCAGTACTTC. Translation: CSVRQGSSYEQYF.

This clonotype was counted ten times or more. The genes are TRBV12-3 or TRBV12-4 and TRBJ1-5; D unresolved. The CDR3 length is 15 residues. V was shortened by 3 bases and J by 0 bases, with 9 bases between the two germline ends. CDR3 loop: CASSLDPYSNQPQHF. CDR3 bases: TGTGCCAGCAGTTTGGATCCTTATAGCAATCAGCCCCAGCATTTT.

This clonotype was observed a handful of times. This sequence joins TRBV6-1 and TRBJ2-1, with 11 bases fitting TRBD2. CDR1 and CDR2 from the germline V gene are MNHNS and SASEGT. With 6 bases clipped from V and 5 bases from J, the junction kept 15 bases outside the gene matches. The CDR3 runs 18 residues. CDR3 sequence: CASSPTGTSGLRNNEQFF. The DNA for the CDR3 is TGTGCCAGCAGCCCCACCGGGACTAGCGGTCTCAGAAACAATGAGCAGTTCTTC.

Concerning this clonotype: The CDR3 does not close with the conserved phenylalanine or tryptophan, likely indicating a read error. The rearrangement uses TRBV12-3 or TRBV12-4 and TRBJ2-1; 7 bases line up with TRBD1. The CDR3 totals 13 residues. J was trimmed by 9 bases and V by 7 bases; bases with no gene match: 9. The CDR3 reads CASTQTGFGEQFL. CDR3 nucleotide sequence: TGTGCCAGCACCCAGACAGGGTTTGGTGAGCAGTTCCTC.

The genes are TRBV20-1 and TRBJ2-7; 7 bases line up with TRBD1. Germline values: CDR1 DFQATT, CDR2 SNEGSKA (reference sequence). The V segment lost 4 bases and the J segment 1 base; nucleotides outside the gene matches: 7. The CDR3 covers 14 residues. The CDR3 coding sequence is TGCAGTGCTATGGGACAGCAACCTTCCTACGAGCAGTACTTC. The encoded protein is CSAMGQQPSYEQYF.

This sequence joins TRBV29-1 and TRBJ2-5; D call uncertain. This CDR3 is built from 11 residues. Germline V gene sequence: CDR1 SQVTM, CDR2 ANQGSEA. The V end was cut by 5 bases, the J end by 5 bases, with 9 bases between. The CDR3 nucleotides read TGCAGCGTTTGGCTCATCGAGACCCAGTACTTC. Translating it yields CSVWLIETQYF.

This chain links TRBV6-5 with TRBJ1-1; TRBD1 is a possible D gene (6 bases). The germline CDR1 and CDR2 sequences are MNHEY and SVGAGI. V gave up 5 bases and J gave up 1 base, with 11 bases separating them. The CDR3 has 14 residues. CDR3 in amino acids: CASSPGQWNTEAFF. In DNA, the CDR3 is TGTGCCAGCAGTCCCGGACAGTGGAACACTGAAGCTTTCTTT.